This T cell receptor (beta chain) was found in a study of identical twins. Study findings and constraints: Memory repertoires showed no such pattern, whereas abundant cord blood beta clonotypes carried fewer insertions. Shared out-of-frame alpha sequences (those common to twins) showed excess low generation probability. Invariant MAIT and iNKT cells are populations that could partly confound zero-insertion analyses.

Unique molecular identifiers were in the cDNA, with template-switch universal primer binding. TCRdb called the 5' RACE reads again in MiXCR, with one record for every CDR3 protein. The profile shows around 670,000 distinct CDR3 sequences, approximately 6.1% of them singletons. This clonotype has only a few counts. Its antigen is currently unknown. The CDR3 has 13 amino acids. The J segment lost 4 bases and the V segment lost 4 bases, leaving 1 base of the junction unmatched. Germline V gene data show CDR1 as SQVTM and CDR2 as ANQGSEA. What was sequenced was naive T cells sorted from blood. This TCR derives from a man younger than 35 in good health. This rearrangement joins TRBV29-1 to TRBJ2-3; 11 nucleotides match TRBD2. CDR3 sequence: CSVAGLAADTQYF. DNA of the CDR3: TGCAGCGTTGCGGGACTAGCGGCAGATACGCAGTATTTT.